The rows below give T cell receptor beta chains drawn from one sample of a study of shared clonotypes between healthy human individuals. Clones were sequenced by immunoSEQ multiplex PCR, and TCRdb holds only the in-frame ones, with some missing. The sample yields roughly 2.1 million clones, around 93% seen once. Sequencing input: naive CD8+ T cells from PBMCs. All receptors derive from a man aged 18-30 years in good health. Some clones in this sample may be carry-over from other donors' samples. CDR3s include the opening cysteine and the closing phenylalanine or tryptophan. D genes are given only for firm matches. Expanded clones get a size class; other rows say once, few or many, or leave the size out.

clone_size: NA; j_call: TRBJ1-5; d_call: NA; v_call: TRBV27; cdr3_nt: TGTGCCAGCAGTGGTCGGCCTAGCAATCAGCCCCAGCATTTT; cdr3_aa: CASSGRPSNQPQHF
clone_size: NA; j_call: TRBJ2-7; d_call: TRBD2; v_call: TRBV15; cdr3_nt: TGTGCCACCAGCAGAGCTGGGCGGGGGGGGACCTACGAGCAGTACTTC; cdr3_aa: CATSRAGRGGTYEQYF
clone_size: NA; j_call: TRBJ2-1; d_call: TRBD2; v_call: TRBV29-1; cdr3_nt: TGCAGCGTCGTCTGGCGGGAGCTCTACAATGAGCAGTTCTTC; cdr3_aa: CSVVWRELYNEQFF
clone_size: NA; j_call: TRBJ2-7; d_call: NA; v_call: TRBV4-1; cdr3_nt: TGCGCCAGCAGCCAAGAGATAACAGACAAATCCTACGAGCAGTACTTC; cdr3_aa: CASSQEITDKSYEQYF
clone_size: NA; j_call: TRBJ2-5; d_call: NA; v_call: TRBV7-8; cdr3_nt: TGTGCCAGCAGCTCCCGGTTGATGGAGCAAGAGACCCAGTACTTC; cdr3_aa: CASSSRLMEQETQYF
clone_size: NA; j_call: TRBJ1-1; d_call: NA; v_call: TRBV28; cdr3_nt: TGTGCCAGCAGTTTGTCGGGTGGAGAAGCTTTCTTT; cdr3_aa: CASSLSGGEAFF
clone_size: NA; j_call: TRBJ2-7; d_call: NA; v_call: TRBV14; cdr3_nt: TGTGCCAGCAGCCCAAGGGGGAGTCTCGCCTACGAGCAGTACTTC; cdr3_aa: CASSPRGSLAYEQYF
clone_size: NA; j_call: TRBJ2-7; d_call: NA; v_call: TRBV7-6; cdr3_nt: TGTGCCAGCAGCTTTACCGAGCGGGACGAGCAGTACTTC; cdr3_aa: CASSFTERDEQYF
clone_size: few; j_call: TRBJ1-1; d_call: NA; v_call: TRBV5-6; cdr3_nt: TGTGCCAGCAGCTTGGCATCGGGACGGTTTGAAGCTTTCTTT; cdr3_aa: CASSLASGRFEAFF
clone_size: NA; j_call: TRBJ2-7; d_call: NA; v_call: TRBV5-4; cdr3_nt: TGTGCCAGCAGCTTACGCAGGGAAACCACCTACGAGCAGTACTTC; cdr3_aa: CASSLRRETTYEQYF
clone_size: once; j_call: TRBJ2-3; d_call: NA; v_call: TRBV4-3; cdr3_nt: TGCGCCAGCAGCCAAGATGGGGGTATCCAGGGTACAGATACGCAGTATTTT; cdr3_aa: CASSQDGGIQGTDTQYF
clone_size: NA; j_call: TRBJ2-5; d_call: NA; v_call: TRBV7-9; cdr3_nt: TGTGCCAGCAGTTCAACATGGGAGACCCAGTACTTC; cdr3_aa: CASSSTWETQYF
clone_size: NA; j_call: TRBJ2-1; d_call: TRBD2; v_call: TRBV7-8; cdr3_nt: TGTGCCAGCAGCTTAGACCGCCTAGCGGGCCACAATGAGCAGTTCTTC; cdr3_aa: CASSLDRLAGHNEQFF
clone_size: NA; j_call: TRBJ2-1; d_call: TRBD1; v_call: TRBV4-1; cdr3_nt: TGCGCCAGCAGCCACTACAGGGGGCAAGACTCCTACAATGAGCAGTTCTTC; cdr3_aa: CASSHYRGQDSYNEQFF
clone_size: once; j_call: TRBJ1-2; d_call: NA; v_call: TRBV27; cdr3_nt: TGTGCCAGCAGCCCAGTGGTGGGGCAGACTTATGGCTACACCTTC; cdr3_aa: CASSPVVGQTYGYTF
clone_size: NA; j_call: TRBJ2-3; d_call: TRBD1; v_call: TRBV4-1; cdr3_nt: TGCGCCAGCAGCCAGGAAACAGGGGTGGATACGCAGTATTTT; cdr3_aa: CASSQETGVDTQYF
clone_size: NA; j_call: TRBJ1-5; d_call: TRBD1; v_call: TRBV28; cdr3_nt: TGTGCCAGCAGTACCGACAGGGAGTTCAATCAGCCCCAGCATTTT; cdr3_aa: CASSTDREFNQPQHF
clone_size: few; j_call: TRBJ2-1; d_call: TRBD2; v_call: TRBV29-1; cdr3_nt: TGCAGCGTTCCGACTAGCGGAACCTACAATGAGCAGTTCTTC; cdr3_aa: CSVPTSGTYNEQFF
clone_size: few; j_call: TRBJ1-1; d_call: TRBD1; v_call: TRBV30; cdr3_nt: TGTGCCACCCTGACAGGGTCTTCCACTGAAGCTTTCTTT; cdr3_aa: CATLTGSSTEAFF
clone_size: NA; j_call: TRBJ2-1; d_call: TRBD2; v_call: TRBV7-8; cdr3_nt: TGTGCCAGCAGCTTAGGACAGATATCTAGCGGGAGGGCCATAGGTAATGAGCAGTTCTTC; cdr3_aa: CASSLGQISSGRAIGNEQFF
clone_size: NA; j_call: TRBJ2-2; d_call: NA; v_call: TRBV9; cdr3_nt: TGTGCCAGCAGCGTCACAGGGTTCACCGGGGAGCTGTTTTTT; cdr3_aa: CASSVTGFTGELFF
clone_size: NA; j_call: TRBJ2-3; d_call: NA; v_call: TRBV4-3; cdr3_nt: TGCGCCAGCAGCCAAGATGAGAGCGAACCAACAGATACGCAGTATTTT; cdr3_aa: CASSQDESEPTDTQYF
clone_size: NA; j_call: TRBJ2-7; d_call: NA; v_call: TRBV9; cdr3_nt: TGTGCCAGCAGCGTAGATGGGTTTCTCGAGCAGTACTTC; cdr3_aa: CASSVDGFLEQYF
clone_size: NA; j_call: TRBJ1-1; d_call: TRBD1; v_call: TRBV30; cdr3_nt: TGTGCCTGGAGTCTAAAGCCTCCGGGACTCCGGACAGGCACTGAAGCTTTCTTT; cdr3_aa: CAWSLKPPGLRTGTEAFF
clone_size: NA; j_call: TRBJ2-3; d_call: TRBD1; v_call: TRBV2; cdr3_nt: TGTGCCAGCAACCTCGGGACAGTGAACACAGATACGCAGTATTTT; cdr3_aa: CASNLGTVNTDTQYF
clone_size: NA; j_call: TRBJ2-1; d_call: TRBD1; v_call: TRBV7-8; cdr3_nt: TGTGCCAGCAGCGTCTCCGGGACAGGGGGTCGGTCCCGATACAATGAGCAGTTCTTC; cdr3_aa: CASSVSGTGGRSRYNEQFF
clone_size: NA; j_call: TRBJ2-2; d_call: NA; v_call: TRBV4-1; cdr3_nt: TGCGCCAGCACCAGGACACGGAACACCGGGGAGCTGTTTTTT; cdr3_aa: CASTRTRNTGELFF
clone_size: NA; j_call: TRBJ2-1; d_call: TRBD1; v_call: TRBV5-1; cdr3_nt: TGCGCCAGCAGCTGGGACAGGGGGTCGGGGAATGAGCAGTTCTTC; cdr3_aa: CASSWDRGSGNEQFF
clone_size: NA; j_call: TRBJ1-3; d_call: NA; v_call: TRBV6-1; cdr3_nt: TGTGCCAGCAGTGAATGGGGTTTCAGCTCTGGAAACACCATATATTTT; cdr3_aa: CASSEWGFSSGNTIYF
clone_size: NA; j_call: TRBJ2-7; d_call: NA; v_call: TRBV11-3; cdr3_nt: TGTGCCAGCAGCTCGGGACACCACACTATGGGCGAGCAGTACTTC; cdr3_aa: CASSSGHHTMGEQYF
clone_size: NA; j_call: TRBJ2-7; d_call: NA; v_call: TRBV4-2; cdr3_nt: TGTGCCAGCAGCCAAGGGGGTCAGGGCTACGAGCAGTACTTC; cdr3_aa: CASSQGGQGYEQYF